This TCR beta chain was captured in a study of T cells in Graves' hyperthyroidism and ophthalmopathy. In germline, CDR1 is SGHAT, CDR2 FQNNGV. V lost 2 bases and J 2 bases, leaving 18 bases between the germline ends. The CDR3 has 17 residues. The source material, RNA transcripts, was used to amplify TCR beta CDR3 regions. RT-PCR in the first round (using the HTBI primer set) targeted the TCR CDR3. TCRdb reprocessed the multiplex PCR reads via MiXCR and lists one record per CDR3 protein. The sample lists around 99,000 distinct CDR3 sequences, about 17% occurring once. Uncontrolled infection, other autoimmune disease, pregnancy or lactation disqualified patients from enrolment. Diagnostic decisions used clinical symptoms, serum thyroxine and TRAb, thyroid ultrasound and orbital computed tomography.

This chain joins TRBV11-2 and TRBJ1-2; weak D call: TRBD1 (5 bases). The sequence was obtained from a woman in her forties or fifties with Graves' hyperthyroidism. The source material was blood. The CDR3 nucleotides are TGTGCCAGCAGCTTAACCACCGGGACGCAGGTCAACTATGGCTACACCTTC. Amino acids: CASSLTTGTQVNYGYTF.